A selection of T cell receptor beta chains follows, all from one sample in a study of OX40 agonist ivuxolimab in advanced cancers. The repertoire was sequenced with immunoSEQ multiplex PCR; TCRdb's copy has only in-frame clones and lacks some. The repertoire includes 70,000 to 90,000 clones, 81% of them detected once, and 5% sits in the top ten. This specimen was CD4+ or CD8+ T cells sorted from blood, taken in a trial of the OX40 agonist ivuxolimab. The receptors originated from an adult with an advanced solid tumor such as melanoma, head and neck, liver or kidney cancer. CDR3s include the opening cysteine and the closing phenylalanine or tryptophan. The D gene is left open where the match is weak. The size of a clone is reported for some rows only, either as once, few or many, or as a class for expanded clones.

j_gene | abundance | d_gene | v_gene | CDR3aa | CDR3nt
TRBJ1-6 | - | - | TRBV28 | CASSLLRGPLHF | TGTGCCAGCAGTTTATTGCGGGGACCCCTCCACTTT
TRBJ1-5 | - | - | TRBV6-1 | CASSESDSNQPQHF | TGTGCCAGCAGTGAATCCGATAGCAATCAGCCCCAGCATTTT
TRBJ1-1 | - | - | TRBV28 | CASSTMGRGDTEAFF | TGTGCCAGCAGCACCATGGGTAGGGGGGACACTGAAGCTTTCTTT
TRBJ1-1 | - | - | TRBV5-6 | CASSRTGGEAFF | TGTGCCAGCAGCAGGACGGGGGGAGAAGCTTTCTTT
TRBJ1-4 | once | TRBD1 | TRBV30 | CAWSFGQVREKLFF | TGTGCCTGGAGTTTCGGACAGGTTAGAGAAAAACTGTTTTTT
TRBJ1-2 | - | - | TRBV27 | CASSFNYKGQGDYGYTF | TGTGCCAGCAGTTTTAACTACAAGGGCCAGGGCGACTATGGCTACACCTTC
TRBJ2-5 | - | - | TRBV27 | CASSLSRRTQAANGAQYF | TGTGCCAGCAGTTTATCCCGCCGAACCCAGGCGGCAAATGGGGCCCAGTACTTC
TRBJ2-5 | - | TRBD2 | TRBV2 | CASSRAGQETQYF | TGTGCCAGCAGCCGAGCGGGACAAGAGACCCAGTACTTC
TRBJ1-2 | - | - | TRBV18 | CASSPDVTGNYGYTF | TGTGCCAGCTCACCAGATGTCACGGGGAACTATGGCTACACCTTC
TRBJ1-2 | - | - | TRBV10-3 | CAISPGTSRGGYTF | TGTGCCATCAGTCCCGGGACCTCACGGGGGGGCTACACCTTC
TRBJ2-1 | - | - | TRBV7-9 | CASSLLGGQYNEQFF | TGTGCCAGCAGCTTACTCGGGGGCCAGTACAATGAGCAGTTCTTC
TRBJ1-1 | - | - | TRBV2 | CASSAEAFGNTEAFF | TGTGCCAGCAGTGCAGAGGCATTCGGAAACACTGAAGCTTTCTTT
TRBJ2-7 | - | - | TRBV7-2 | CASSLVGGSTSYEQYF | TGTGCCAGCAGCTTAGTAGGCGGATCCACCTCCTACGAGCAGTACTTC
TRBJ1-2 | - | TRBD1 | TRBV7-2 | CASSLGDRPRYGYTF | TGTGCCAGCAGCTTAGGGGACAGACCCCGCTATGGCTACACCTTC
TRBJ2-2 | - | TRBD1 | TRBV7-2 | CASSNRQGPITGELFF | TGTGCCAGCAGCAACCGACAGGGGCCAATCACCGGGGAGCTGTTTTTT
TRBJ2-5 | - | TRBD2 | TRBV6-5 | CASRGVAGGQETQYF | TGTGCCAGCCGGGGGGTCGCGGGAGGACAAGAGACCCAGTACTTC
TRBJ1-6 | once | TRBD1 | TRBV6-5 | CASSSGQGIRNSPLHF | TGTGCCAGCAGTTCGGGACAGGGGATCCGTAATTCACCCCTCCACTTT
TRBJ2-1 | - | TRBD2 | TRBV6-1 | CASSPRPAGDEQFF | TGTGCCAGCAGTCCCCGACCCGCGGGAGATGAGCAGTTCTTC
TRBJ2-1 | - | - | TRBV11-1 | CASSFLLGHEQFF | TGTGCCAGCAGCTTTCTACTAGGACATGAGCAGTTCTTC
TRBJ1-2 | few | - | TRBV6-4 | CASSDVPEANYGYTF | TGTGCCAGCAGTGACGTCCCCGAAGCTAACTATGGCTACACCTTC
TRBJ2-1 | few | - | TRBV18 | CASSPQGNEQFF | TGTGCCAGCTCACCGCAGGGAAATGAGCAGTTCTTC
TRBJ1-5 | - | - | TRBV19 | CASVNQAGGNQPQHF | TGTGCCAGCGTTAACCAAGCGGGCGGCAATCAGCCCCAGCATTTT
TRBJ1-1 | - | - | TRBV15 | CATSRDQVMNTEAFF | TGTGCCACCAGCAGAGATCAAGTTATGAACACTGAAGCTTTCTTT
TRBJ1-3 | - | - | TRBV5-1 | CASSQDGTGNTIYF | TGCGCCAGCAGCCAAGATGGAACTGGAAACACCATATATTTT
TRBJ1-2 | - | TRBD1 | TRBV2 | CASSLGQGAVGTF | TGTGCCAGCAGTTTGGGACAGGGGGCGGTGGGCACCTTC
TRBJ2-1 | - | - | TRBV7-2 | CASSSGRIYNEQFF | TGTGCCAGCAGCTCGGGACGGATTTACAATGAGCAGTTCTTC
TRBJ1-1 | - | TRBD1 | TRBV7-9 | CASSPTGTVNTEAFF | TGTGCCAGCAGTCCTACCGGGACAGTAAACACTGAAGCTTTCTTT
TRBJ2-1 | - | TRBD2 | TRBV6-6 | CASSYLAGGTDEQFF | TGTGCCAGCAGTTACTTGGCGGGAGGGACGGATGAGCAGTTCTTC
TRBJ2-1 | - | - | TRBV7-9 | CASSLGPDEQFF | TGTGCCAGCAGCTTAGGCCCCGATGAGCAGTTCTTC
TRBJ2-2 | - | TRBD1 | TRBV5-1 | CASSQRTGRTGELFF | TGCGCCAGCAGCCAGCGGACAGGGCGGACCGGGGAGCTGTTTTTT
TRBJ1-2 | - | - | TRBV7-3 | CASSLQPGSDGYTF | TGTGCCAGCAGCCTACAGCCAGGGAGTGATGGCTACACCTTC
TRBJ2-5 | - | - | TRBV6-5 | CASSNRLQETQYF | TGTGCCAGCAGCAACAGGCTACAAGAGACCCAGTACTTC
TRBJ2-3 | - | - | TRBV5-1 | CASSLAERFFSSTDTQYF | TGCGCCAGCAGCTTGGCTGAGAGATTCTTCTCTAGCACAGATACGCAGTATTTT
TRBJ2-1 | - | - | TRBV4-1 | CASSQDLGLTLYNEQFF | TGCGCCAGCAGCCAAGATTTAGGACTTACCCTCTACAATGAGCAGTTCTTC
TRBJ2-2 | - | TRBD1 | TRBV9 | CASSDGGTGETGELFF | TGTGCCAGCAGCGATGGGGGGACAGGGGAAACCGGGGAGCTGTTTTTT
TRBJ1-1 | - | - | TRBV5-1 | CASSLRFWGANTEAFF | TGCGCCAGCAGCTTGCGATTCTGGGGAGCGAACACTGAAGCTTTCTTT
TRBJ2-1 | - | - | TRBV21-1 | CASGLEEELLASYNEQFF | TGTGCCAGCGGACTTGAGGAGGAATTACTTGCCTCCTACAATGAGCAGTTCTTC
TRBJ2-1 | - | TRBD2 | TRBV11-2 | CASSSRLAGGRYNEQFF | TGTGCCAGCAGCTCCCGACTAGCGGGGGGGAGGTACAATGAGCAGTTCTTC
TRBJ1-3 | - | - | TRBV5-1 | CASSLTAARGNTIYF | TGCGCCAGCAGCCTTACAGCGGCTCGTGGAAACACCATATATTTT
TRBJ2-5 | - | - | TRBV5-4 | CASSLVTTGMETQYF | TGTGCCAGCAGCTTGGTGACTACGGGGATGGAGACCCAGTACTTC
TRBJ1-4 | once | - | TRBV5-1 | CASSLVGSTSATNEKLFF | TGCGCCAGCAGCTTGGTAGGTTCCACCTCTGCAACTAATGAAAAACTGTTTTTT
TRBJ1-1 | - | - | TRBV30 | CAWSASRTEINTGAFF | TGTGCCTGGAGCGCTTCTCGGACAGAGATAAACACTGGAGCTTTCTTT
TRBJ1-1 | - | TRBD1 | TRBV6-6 | CASSTSGTVNTEAFF | TGTGCCAGCAGTACATCCGGGACAGTGAACACTGAAGCTTTCTTT
TRBJ1-2 | - | - | TRBV29-1 | CSVEDLRTNYRGYTF | TGCAGCGTTGAAGATCTAAGGACGAACTATCGGGGCTACACCTTC